These 17 T cell receptor beta chains originate from one sample sequenced in a study of shared clonotypes between healthy human individuals. Repertoires were generated with immunoSEQ multiplex PCR, while TCRdb's copy carries only in-frame clones and drops some. The table records about 690,000 clones, around 90% of them present only once. Sequencing was done on a sample of memory CD8+ T cells from PBMCs. Subset described: CD45RO+ cells pooled with CCR7-negative TemRA cells. Receptors originate from a man aged 18 to 30 in good health. Some clones in this sample may be carry-over from other donors' samples.

This clone appeared a single time. V gene TRBV5-1 combines with J gene TRBJ2-2; unclear D gene. This CDR3 is 11 amino acids long. Germline loops: CDR1 SGHRS, CDR2 YFSETQ. Trimming removed 2 bases at V and 7 bases at J, with 3 bases between. The CDR3: CASSFRGELFF. CDR3 nucleotide sequence: TGCGCCAGCAGCTTCCGCGGGGAGCTGTTTTTT.

This chain joins TRBV28 and TRBJ2-1; D call uncertain. Germline V lookup: CDR1 MDHEN, CDR2 SYDVKM. Trimming shortened V by 5 bases and J by 5 bases, and 10 bases separated the two germline ends. The CDR3 is 13 residues long. The CDR3 here is CASSKTANNEQFF. DNA of the CDR3: TGTGCCAGCAGTAAAACGGCTAACAATGAGCAGTTCTTC.

The rearrangement joins TRBV15 to TRBJ2-2; 7 bases are shared with TRBD2. The germline CDR1 and CDR2 sequences are LNHNV and YYDKDF (reference sequence). J was trimmed by 4 bases and V by 9 bases; bases with no gene match: 5. CDR3 size: 13 residues. The CDR3 here is CATREVATGELFF. CDR3 in DNA: TGTGCCACACGGGAGGTGGCCACCGGGGAGCTGTTTTTT.

J is TRBJ2-5 and V is TRBV6-5, with no clear D. The tail of the sequence fits TRBJ2-7 better, so the J call may be wrong. Germline V CDR1 and CDR2: MNHEY, SVGAGI. CDR3 length: 14 amino acids. CDR3 residues: CASTENWSSYEQYF. The CDR3 DNA is TGTGCCAGCACCGAAAACTGGAGCTCCTACGAGCAGTACTTC.

The V call is TRBV11-2, the J call TRBJ1-1, with TRBD1 matching over 9 bases. Per the germline V gene, CDR1 is SGHAT and CDR2 is FQNNGV. Unmatched junction bases numbered 9, after V lost 1 base and J lost 6 bases. The CDR3 runs 16 residues. The CDR3: CASSLGLDRGLAEAFF. CDR3 DNA: TGTGCCAGCAGCTTAGGGCTGGACAGGGGATTAGCTGAAGCTTTCTTT. Based on the CDR3 plus reference TRBV11-2 and TRBJ1-1, the full variable domain is EAGVAQSPRYKIIEKRQSVAFWCNPISGHATLYWYQQILGQGPKLLIQFQNNGVVDDSQLPKDRFSAERLKGVDSTLKIQPAKLEDSAVYLCASSLGLDRGLAEAFFGQGTRLTVV.

The chain joins TRBV5-6 to TRBJ1-2; a weak D match, TRBD1 (5 bases). The CDR3 runs 18 residues. Looked up from germline, CDR1 is SGHDT and CDR2 is YYEEEE. V shed 3 bases and J shed 1 base, with 22 bases lying between them. CDR3 coding DNA: TGTGCCAGCAGCTACTCTCTTAGGGACGGATCGGTTAACTATGGCTACACCTTC. Its translation is CASSYSLRDGSVNYGYTF.

This chain joins TRBV21-1 and TRBJ1-2; no DNA check was done on the table's D call, TRBD1. TRBV21-1 is termed a pseudogene. CDR3 length equals 16 residues. This chain's CDR3 is CATAGQNFKRHYGYTF. The CDR3 nucleotides are TGTGCCACCGCGGGACAGAACTTTAAGAGGCATTATGGCTACACCTTC.

The chain has TRBV5-1 and TRBJ2-7, with TRBD2 matching 14 bases. The CDR3 runs to 20 residues. The V gene's germline CDR1 is SGHRS and CDR2 YFSETQ. The V gene end was trimmed by 0 bases and the J gene end by 3 bases; junction bases not matched to a gene: 14. The chain's CDR3 is CASSLGLRLAGGPGVYEQYF. CDR3 DNA sequence: TGCGCCAGCAGCTTGGGTCTTAGACTAGCGGGAGGGCCAGGTGTCTACGAGCAGTACTTC. The variable domain in full, with the rest retrieved from reference TRBV5-1 and TRBJ2-7, is KAGVTQTPRYLIKTRGQQVTLSCSPISGHRSVSWYQQTPGQGLQFLFEYFSETQRNKGNFPGRFSGRQFSNSRSEMNVSTLELGDSALYLCASSLGLRLAGGPGVYEQYFGPGTRLTVT.

The chain employs TRBV19 and TRBJ1-1, with D perhaps TRBD1 (5 bases). Trimming shortened V by 3 bases and J by 0 bases, and 14 bases separated the two germline ends. The CDR3 is 16 amino acids. The germline V gene has CDR1 LNHDA and CDR2 SQIVND (reference sequence). CDR3 amino acids: CASSMGRTRMNTEAFF. The CDR3 coding sequence is TGTGCCAGTAGTATGGGACGGACGAGAATGAACACTGAAGCTTTCTTT.

The chain joins TRBV2 to TRBJ2-7; D not resolved. Germline values: CDR1 SNHLY, CDR2 FYNNEI. The germline V and J ends were trimmed by 2 bases and 2 bases, with 13 bases remaining between them. The CDR3 has 15 residues. The CDR3 is CASSEFRAVPYEQYF. In nucleotides, the CDR3 is TGTGCCAGCAGTGAATTCCGGGCCGTACCCTACGAGCAGTACTTC.

This chain uses TRBV19 with TRBJ1-4; D unclear. There are 18 residues in the CDR3. Germline CDR1 is LNHDA and CDR2 is SQIVND (reference sequence). The V end lost 5 bases, the J end lost 0 bases, and 19 bases lay between the germline ends. The CDR3: CASSSLAYWGSTNEKLFF. The CDR3 DNA reads as TGTGCCAGTAGTTCCTTAGCGTACTGGGGATCAACTAATGAAAAACTGTTTTTT.

Of note for this clone: At the DNA level, this CDR3 is encoded by other sequences in the same sample as well. The chain recombines TRBV7-9 with TRBJ2-2; D not resolved. Between the trimmed V and J ends, which lost 1 base and 1 base, there was a span of 7 bases. Germline assignment: CDR1 SEHNR and CDR2 FQNEAQ (reference sequence). The CDR3 is 15 residues long. The CDR3 bases are TGTGCCAGCAGCTTAGTTTCAGGGAACACCGGGGAGCTGTTTTTT. As protein: CASSLVSGNTGELFF. Using reference TRBV7-9 and TRBJ2-2 for the parts outside the CDR3, the full variable domain is DTGVSQNPRHKITKRGQNVTFRCDPISEHNRLYWYRQTLGQGPEFLTYFQNEAQLEKSRLLSDRFSAERPKGSFSTLEIQRTEQGDSAMYLCASSLVSGNTGELFFGEGSRLTVL.

The V and J genes are TRBV5-1 and TRBJ1-1, with no clear D. In germline, CDR1 is SGHRS, CDR2 YFSETQ. V lost 6 bases and J lost 1, with 19 bases in between. The CDR3 is made up of 16 amino acids. CDR3 in DNA: TGCGCCAGCAAAATGGATGAGGGCCCCCGGAACACTGAAGCTTTCTTT. It codes for CASKMDEGPRNTEAFF.

The chain joins TRBV28 to TRBJ2-6; D gene uncertain. The V and J ends lost 1 base and 0 bases respectively, with 13 bases between them. The germline CDR1 and CDR2 sequences are MDHEN and SYDVKM. This CDR3 spans 18 amino acids. The CDR3: CASSLLGPFTSGANVLTF. In DNA, the CDR3 is TGTGCCAGCAGTTTATTAGGACCGTTTACCTCTGGGGCCAACGTCCTGACTTTC.

This sequence joins TRBV27 and TRBJ2-1; 7 bases line up with TRBD2. Germline V gene lookup returns CDR1 MNHEY and CDR2 SMNVEV (reference sequence). The CDR3 has 17 amino acids. J gave up 0 bases and V 2 bases, and 7 bases lay outside the gene matches. For the CDR3, the DNA is TGTGCCAGCAGTTTAGCGGGAGCATTCGGCTCCTACAATGAGCAGTTCTTC. Protein product: CASSLAGAFGSYNEQFF.

Here the CDR3 DNA reads TGTGCCAGCAGCCTCGGCAGGGAGGATGAAAAACTGTTTTTT. It yields the protein CASSLGREDEKLFF. V usage is TRBV6-5 and J usage is TRBJ1-4; D might be TRBD1 (5 bases). Per the germline V gene, CDR1 is MNHEY and CDR2 is SVGAGI. V lost 6 bases and J lost 6, with 14 bases in between. The CDR3 is 14 residues long.

This clone appeared once. The V and J genes are TRBV7-2 and TRBJ2-3; D not certain. CDR3 length: 15 amino acids. The germline CDR1 and CDR2 sequences are SGHTA and FQGNSA. Trimming left V 1 base short and J 2 bases short, with 10 bases between. The DNA for the CDR3 is TGTGCCAGCAGCTTAGGCTTTCGGACCACAGATACGCAGTATTTT. It yields the protein CASSLGFRTTDTQYF.